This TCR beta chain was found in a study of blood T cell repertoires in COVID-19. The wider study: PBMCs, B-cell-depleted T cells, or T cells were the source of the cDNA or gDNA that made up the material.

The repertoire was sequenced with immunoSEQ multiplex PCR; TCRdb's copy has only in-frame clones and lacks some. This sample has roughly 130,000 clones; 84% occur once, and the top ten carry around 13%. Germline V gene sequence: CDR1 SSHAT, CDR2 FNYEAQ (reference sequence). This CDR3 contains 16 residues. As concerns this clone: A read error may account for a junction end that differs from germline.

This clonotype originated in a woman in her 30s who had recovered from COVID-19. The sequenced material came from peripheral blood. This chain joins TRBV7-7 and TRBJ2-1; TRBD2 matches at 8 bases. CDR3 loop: CASSPTGTSASSEQFF. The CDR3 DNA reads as TGTGCTAGCAGCCCGACCGGGACTAGTGCCTCTAGTGAGCAGTTCTTC.